This T cell receptor beta chain was profiled in a study of PD-1 and CTLA-4 blockade in melanoma. Method: immunoSEQ multiplex PCR; TCRdb's copy keeps in-frame clones and lacks some. The sample contains tens of thousands of clones, about 85% of which appear only once. The receptor comes from a human donor with melanoma. The sequenced sample was CD8+ T cells from peripheral blood, obtained from a patient given anti-PD-1 treatment.

The CDR3 protein is CASSQGGGEQFF. CDR3 bases: TGCGCCAGCAGCCAAGGAGGCGGTGAGCAGTTCTTC. The chain joins TRBV4-1 to TRBJ2-1; no clear D gene. Germline CDR1 MGHRA, CDR2 YSYEKL. The CDR3 runs to 12 residues. Trimming pared 1 base from V and 9 bases from J, leaving 7 bases between.